This is a list of T cell receptor beta chains from one sample in a study of blood T cell repertoires in COVID-19. Some clones are missing from TCRdb's copy, which holds only in-frame ones; the method was immunoSEQ multiplex PCR. Of some 300,000 clones in the sample, roughly 86% are singletons; the top ten hold 2.9%. Sequencing used PBMCs or T cells enriched from blood (not recorded which). The receptors come from a woman aged 45-59 years who had been exposed to COVID-19. CDR3s include the opening cysteine and the closing phenylalanine or tryptophan. D genes are given only for firm matches. Some rows mark clone size as missing; the rest say once, few, many or name a class of expanded clone.

TRBJ1-2	NA	TRBV7-2	TRBD1	CASRLTGGNYGYTF	TGTGCCAGCAGATTGACAGGGGGTAACTATGGCTACACCTTC
TRBJ2-7	NA	TRBV6-2/TRBV6-3	TRBD1	CASSRDRGLILSYEQYF	TGTGCCAGCAGTCGGGACAGGGGACTGATTCTCTCCTACGAGCAGTACTTC
TRBJ1-6	NA	TRBV19	NA	CASSIGLDSYNSPLHF	TGTGCCAGTAGTATAGGTTTGGACAGCTATAATTCACCCCTCCACTTT
TRBJ1-2	NA	TRBV30	NA	CAWSDRSEGYTF	TGTGCCTGGAGTGACAGGTCGGAGGGCTACACCTTC
TRBJ2-6	once	TRBV5-1	NA	CASSLVAGEGGANVLTF	TGCGCCAGCAGCTTGGTGGCAGGGGAAGGAGGGGCCAACGTCCTGACTTTC
TRBJ1-6	NA	TRBV5-4	NA	CASSLAQGKNSPLHF	TGTGCCAGCAGCTTGGCCCAGGGGAAAAATTCACCCCTCCACTTT
TRBJ1-1	NA	TRBV11-3	NA	CASSSIPPGANTEAFF	TGTGCCAGCAGCTCGATTCCTCCTGGGGCGAACACTGAAGCTTTCTTT
TRBJ1-4	NA	TRBV30	TRBD1	CAWSGDRAGGEKLFF	TGTGCCTGGAGTGGGGACAGGGCGGGAGGTGAAAAACTGTTTTTT
TRBJ1-1	NA	TRBV6-5	TRBD1	CARQGAAEAFF	TGTGCCAGGCAGGGGGCCGCTGAAGCTTTCTTT
TRBJ1-3	NA	TRBV7-9	NA	CASSVGARSVTGNTIYF	TGTGCCAGCAGCGTGGGGGCCAGAAGTGTAACTGGAAACACCATATATTTT